This T cell receptor beta chain comes out of a study of blood T cell repertoires in COVID-19. Study-level information: COVID-19 samples collected from the United States, Italy and Spain covered acute and convalescent phases. PBMCs, B-cell-depleted T cells, or T cells were the source of the cDNA or gDNA that made up the material.

Authors' methods: Reference gene primers were amplified, and this amplification served to estimate nucleated cell counts. Repertoires were generated with immunoSEQ multiplex PCR, while TCRdb's copy carries only in-frame clones and drops some. For V, J and clone size, that table is used; D and trimming come from the DNA. The profile shows some 74,000 clones, approximately 79% of them singletons. The V segment lost 2 bases and the J segment 5 bases; nucleotides outside the gene matches: 5. Germline-derived CDR1 and CDR2 are GTSNPN and SVGIG (reference sequence). This CDR3 comprises 15 residues. The rearrangement links TRBV30 to TRBJ1-5; 11 nucleotides agree with TRBD1. Sequencing input: peripheral blood. The receptor was derived from a woman aged 50 to 60 with acute or convalescent COVID-19. CDR3 sequence reads: CAWSPGTGGHQPQHF. The CDR3 region has the DNA TGTGCCTGGAGTCCCGGGACAGGGGGGCATCAGCCCCAGCATTTT.